This paragraph covers one TCR beta chain sequence. The germline gene is not matched at one end of the junction; a read error may be the cause. The V gene's germline CDR1 is SNHLY and CDR2 FYNNEI. This CDR3 comprises 14 residues. The sample comes from a study of metastatic and nonmetastatic thyroid tumors. Original analysis: Built for papillary thyroid cancer, a distant-metastasis classifier drew on CDR3 differences across clinicopathological groups. MiXCR re-clonotyped the PCR reads for TCRdb. The V and J calls shown here were made by TCRdb, not taken from the authors' results. The table lists around 16,000 clones, roughly 25% of them singletons, with approximately 11% in the top ten. There were no patients who had received any treatment before thyroid surgery.

This TCR derives from a male donor with papillary thyroid cancer or a benign thyroid nodule (not recorded which). Some clones in this sample may be carry-over from other donors' samples. The sequenced material came from blood. J is TRBJ2-1 and V is TRBV2; D not resolved. CDR3 DNA sequence: TGTGCCAGCATAAGTGGAGAGCATCGCAATGAGAAGTTCTTC. It yields the protein CASISGEHRNEKFF.